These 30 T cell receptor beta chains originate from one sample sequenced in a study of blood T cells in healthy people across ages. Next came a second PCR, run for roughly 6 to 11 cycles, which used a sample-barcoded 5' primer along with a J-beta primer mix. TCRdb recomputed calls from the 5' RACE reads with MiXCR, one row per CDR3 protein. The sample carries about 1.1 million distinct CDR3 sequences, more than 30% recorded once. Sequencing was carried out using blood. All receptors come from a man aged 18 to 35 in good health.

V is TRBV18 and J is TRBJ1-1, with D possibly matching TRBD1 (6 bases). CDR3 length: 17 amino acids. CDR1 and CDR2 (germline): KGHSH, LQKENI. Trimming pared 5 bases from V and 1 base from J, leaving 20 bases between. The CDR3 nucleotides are TGTGCCAGCTCAGGGACCCCGTACAGGGAGGCGAACACTGAAGCTTTCTTT. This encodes CASSGTPYREANTEAFF.

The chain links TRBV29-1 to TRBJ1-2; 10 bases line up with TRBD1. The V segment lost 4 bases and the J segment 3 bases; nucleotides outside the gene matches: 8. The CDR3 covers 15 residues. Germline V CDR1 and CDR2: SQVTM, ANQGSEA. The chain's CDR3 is CSVALGTGEHYGYTF. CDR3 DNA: TGCAGCGTTGCGTTGGGGACAGGGGAGCACTATGGCTACACCTTC.

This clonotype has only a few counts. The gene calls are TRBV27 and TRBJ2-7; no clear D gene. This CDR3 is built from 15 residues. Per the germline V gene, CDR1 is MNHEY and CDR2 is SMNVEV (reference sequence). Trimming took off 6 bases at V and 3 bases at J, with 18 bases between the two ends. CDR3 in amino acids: CASSPISRPHYEQYF. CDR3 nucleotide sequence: TGTGCCAGCAGCCCTATTTCCCGCCCTCACTACGAGCAGTACTTC.

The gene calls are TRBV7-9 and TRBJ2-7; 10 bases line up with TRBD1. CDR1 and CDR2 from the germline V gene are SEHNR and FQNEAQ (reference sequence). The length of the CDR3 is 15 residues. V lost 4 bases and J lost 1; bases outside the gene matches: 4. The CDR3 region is CASSSSGQGSYEQYF. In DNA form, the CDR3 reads TGTGCCAGCAGCTCCTCGGGACAGGGGTCCTACGAGCAGTACTTC.

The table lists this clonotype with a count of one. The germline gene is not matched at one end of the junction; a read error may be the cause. In DNA, the CDR3 is TGCGGTGCTAGAGATACGGGGCTAGAGACCCAGTACTTC. It is translated as CGARDTGLETQYF. The chain carries TRBV20-1 and TRBJ2-7; D possibly uses TRBD1 or TRBD2 (5 bases each). The DNA end is more similar to TRBJ2-5, so the J call may be wrong. Germline V gene sequence: CDR1 DFQATT, CDR2 SNEGSKA (reference sequence). The CDR3 covers 13 residues.

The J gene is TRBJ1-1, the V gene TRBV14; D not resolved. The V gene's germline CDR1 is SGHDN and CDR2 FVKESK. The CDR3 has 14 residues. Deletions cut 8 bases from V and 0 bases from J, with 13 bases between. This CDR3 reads CASLGGTMNTEAFF. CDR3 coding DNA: TGTGCCAGCCTAGGAGGCACCATGAACACTGAAGCTTTCTTT.

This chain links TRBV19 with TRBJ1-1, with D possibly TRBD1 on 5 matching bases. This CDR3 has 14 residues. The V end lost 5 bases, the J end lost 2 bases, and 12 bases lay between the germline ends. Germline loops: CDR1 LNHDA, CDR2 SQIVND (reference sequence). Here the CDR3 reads CASSVGLRNTEAFF. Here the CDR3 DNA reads TGTGCCAGTAGTGTGGGACTCCGAAACACTGAAGCTTTCTTT. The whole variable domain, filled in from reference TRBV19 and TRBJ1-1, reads DGGITQSPKYLFRKEGQNVTLSCEQNLNHDAMYWYRQDPGQGLRLIYYSQIVNDFQKGDIAEGYSVSREKKESFPLTVTSAQKNPTAFYLCASSVGLRNTEAFFGQGTRLTVV.

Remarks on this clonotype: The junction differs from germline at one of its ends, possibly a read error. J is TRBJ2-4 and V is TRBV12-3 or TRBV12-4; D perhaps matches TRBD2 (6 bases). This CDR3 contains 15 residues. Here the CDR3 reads CASNLGGNRENIQYF. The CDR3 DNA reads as TGTGCCAGCAATTTAGGAGGGAACCGAGAAAACATTCAGTACTTC.

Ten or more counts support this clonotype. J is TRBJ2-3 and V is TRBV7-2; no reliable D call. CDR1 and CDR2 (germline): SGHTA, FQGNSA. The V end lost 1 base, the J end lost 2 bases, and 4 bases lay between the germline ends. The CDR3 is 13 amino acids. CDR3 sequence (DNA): TGTGCCAGCAGCTTAGTAGACACAGATACGCAGTATTTT. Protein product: CASSLVDTDTQYF.

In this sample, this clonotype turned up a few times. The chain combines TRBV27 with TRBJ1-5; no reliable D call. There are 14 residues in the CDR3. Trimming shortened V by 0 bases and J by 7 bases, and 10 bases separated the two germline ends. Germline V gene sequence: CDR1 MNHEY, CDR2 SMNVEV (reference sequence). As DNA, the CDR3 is TGTGCCAGCAGTTTATCGATGGGTTTACAGCCCCAGCATTTT. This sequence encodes CASSLSMGLQPQHF.

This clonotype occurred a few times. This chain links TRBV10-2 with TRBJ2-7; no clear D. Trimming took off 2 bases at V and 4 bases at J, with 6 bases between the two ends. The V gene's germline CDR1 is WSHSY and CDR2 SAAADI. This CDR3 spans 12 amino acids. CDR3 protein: CASSEVGYEQYF. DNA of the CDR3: TGCGCCAGCAGTGAGGTAGGGTACGAGCAGTACTTC.

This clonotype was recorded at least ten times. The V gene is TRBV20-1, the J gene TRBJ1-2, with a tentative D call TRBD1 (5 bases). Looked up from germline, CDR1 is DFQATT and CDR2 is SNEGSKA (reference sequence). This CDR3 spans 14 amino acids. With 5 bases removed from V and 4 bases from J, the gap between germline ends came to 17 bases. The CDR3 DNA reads TGCAGTGCTGAAACTCCAGGGAAACCCTATGGCTACACCTTC. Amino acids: CSAETPGKPYGYTF.

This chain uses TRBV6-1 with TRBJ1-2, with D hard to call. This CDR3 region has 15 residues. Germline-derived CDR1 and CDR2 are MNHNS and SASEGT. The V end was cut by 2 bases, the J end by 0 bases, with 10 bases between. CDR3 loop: CASSEIRAANYGYTF. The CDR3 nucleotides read TGTGCCAGCAGTGAAATCCGGGCTGCTAACTATGGCTACACCTTC.

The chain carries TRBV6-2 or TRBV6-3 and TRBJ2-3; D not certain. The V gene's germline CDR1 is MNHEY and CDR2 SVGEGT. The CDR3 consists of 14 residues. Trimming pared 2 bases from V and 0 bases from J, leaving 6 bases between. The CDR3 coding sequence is TGTGCCAGCAGTTACCTGGCTAGCACAGATACGCAGTATTTT. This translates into CASSYLASTDTQYF.

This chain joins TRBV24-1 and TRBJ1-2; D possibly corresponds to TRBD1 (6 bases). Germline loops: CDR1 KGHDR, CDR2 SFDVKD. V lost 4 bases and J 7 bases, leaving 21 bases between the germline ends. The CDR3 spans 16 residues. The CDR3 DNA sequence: TGTGCCACCAGTGACTCCAGTGGGGGGGCAAGTGGTGGCTACACCTTC. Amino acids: CATSDSSGGASGGYTF.

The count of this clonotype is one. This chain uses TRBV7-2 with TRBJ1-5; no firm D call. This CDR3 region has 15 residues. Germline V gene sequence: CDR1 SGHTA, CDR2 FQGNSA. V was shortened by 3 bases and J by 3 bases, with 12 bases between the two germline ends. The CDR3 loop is CASSFLSQDNQPQHF. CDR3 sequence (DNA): TGTGCCAGCAGCTTCCTAAGCCAGGACAATCAGCCCCAGCATTTT.

The CDR3 sequence: CSARDLVGYGYTF. CDR3 sequence (DNA): TGCAGTGCTAGAGATCTCGTAGGGTATGGCTACACCTTC. J is TRBJ1-2 and V is TRBV20-1; no reliable D call. This CDR3 has 13 residues. V dropped 0 bases and J dropped 5 bases, with 10 bases sitting between them. Germline loops: CDR1 DFQATT, CDR2 SNEGSKA (reference sequence).

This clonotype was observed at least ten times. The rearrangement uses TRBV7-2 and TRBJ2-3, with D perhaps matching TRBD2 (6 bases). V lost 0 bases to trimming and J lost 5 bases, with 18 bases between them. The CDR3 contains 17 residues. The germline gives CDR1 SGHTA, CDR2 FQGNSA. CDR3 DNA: TGTGCCAGCAGCTTAGCGATAGCGGCCGGTGGGATAGATACGCAGTATTTT. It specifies CASSLAIAAGGIDTQYF.

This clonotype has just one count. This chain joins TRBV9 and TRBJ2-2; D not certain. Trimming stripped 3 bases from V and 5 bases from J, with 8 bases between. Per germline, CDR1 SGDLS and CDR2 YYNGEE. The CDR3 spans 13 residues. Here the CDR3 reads CASSEGWTGELFF. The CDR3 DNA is TGTGCCAGCAGCGAGGGTTGGACCGGGGAGCTGTTTTTT.

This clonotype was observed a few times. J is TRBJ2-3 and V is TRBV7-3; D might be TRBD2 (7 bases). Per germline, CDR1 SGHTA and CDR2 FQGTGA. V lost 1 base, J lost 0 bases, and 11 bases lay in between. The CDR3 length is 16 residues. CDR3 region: CASSLIGGASTDTQYF. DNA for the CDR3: TGTGCCAGCAGCTTAATAGGGGGGGCGAGCACAGATACGCAGTATTTT. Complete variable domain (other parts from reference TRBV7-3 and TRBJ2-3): GAGVSQTPSNKVTEKGKYVELRCDPISGHTALYWYRQSLGQGPEFLIYFQGTGAADDSGLPNDRFFAVRPEGSVSTLKIQRTERGDSAVYLCASSLIGGASTDTQYFGPGTRLTVL.

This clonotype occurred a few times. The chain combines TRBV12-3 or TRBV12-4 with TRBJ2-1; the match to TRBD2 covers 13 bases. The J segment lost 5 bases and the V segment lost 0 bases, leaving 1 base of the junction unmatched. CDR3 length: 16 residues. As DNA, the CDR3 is TGTGCCAGCAGTTTAGCGGGACTAGCGGGGAACAATGAGCAGTTCTTC. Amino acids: CASSLAGLAGNNEQFF.

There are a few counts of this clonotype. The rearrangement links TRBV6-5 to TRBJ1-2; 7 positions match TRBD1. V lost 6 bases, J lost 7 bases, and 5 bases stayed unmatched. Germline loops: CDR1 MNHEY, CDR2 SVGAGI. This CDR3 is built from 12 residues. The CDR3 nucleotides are TGTGCCAGCAGCCCAACAGGGGCTGGCTACACCTTC. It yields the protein CASSPTGAGYTF.

CDR3 nucleotide sequence: TGTGCCAGCAGCTTAGTTGTACCTAATGAAAAACTGTTTTTT. Amino acid sequence: CASSLVVPNEKLFF. V usage is TRBV7-8 and J usage is TRBJ1-4; D remains ambiguous. V lost 1 base to trimming and J lost 3 bases, with 6 bases between them. The V gene's germline CDR1 is SGHVS and CDR2 FQNEAQ. The CDR3 loop spans 14 amino acids.

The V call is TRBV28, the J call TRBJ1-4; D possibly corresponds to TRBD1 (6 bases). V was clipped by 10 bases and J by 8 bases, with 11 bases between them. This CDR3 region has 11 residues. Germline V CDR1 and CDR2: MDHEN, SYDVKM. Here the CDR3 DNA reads TGTGCCACTAAAGGGACAGAAAAACTGTTTTTT. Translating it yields CATKGTEKLFF.

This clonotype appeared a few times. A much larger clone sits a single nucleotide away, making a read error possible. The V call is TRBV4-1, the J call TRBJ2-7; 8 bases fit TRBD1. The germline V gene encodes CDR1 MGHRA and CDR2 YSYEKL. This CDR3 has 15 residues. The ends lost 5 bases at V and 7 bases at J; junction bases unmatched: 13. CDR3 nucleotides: TGCGCCAGCAGCTTAACGGACAGGGTTTGGAATGAGCAGTACTTC. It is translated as CASSLTDRVWNEQYF.

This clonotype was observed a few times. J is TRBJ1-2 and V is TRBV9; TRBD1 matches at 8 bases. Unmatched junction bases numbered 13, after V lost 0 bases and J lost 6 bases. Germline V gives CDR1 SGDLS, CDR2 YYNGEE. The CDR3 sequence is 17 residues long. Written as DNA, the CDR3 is TGTGCCAGCAGCGTAGCTACTGGACAGGGAGGAGAGGATGGCTACACCTTC. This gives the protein CASSVATGQGGEDGYTF.

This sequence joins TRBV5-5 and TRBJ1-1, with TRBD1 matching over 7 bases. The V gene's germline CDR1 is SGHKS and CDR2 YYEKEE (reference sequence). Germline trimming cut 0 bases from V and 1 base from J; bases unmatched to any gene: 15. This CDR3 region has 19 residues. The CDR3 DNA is TGTGCCAGCAGCTTGGGGGACAGAAAAGAGGGTAGACCGAACACTGAAGCTTTCTTT. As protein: CASSLGDRKEGRPNTEAFF.

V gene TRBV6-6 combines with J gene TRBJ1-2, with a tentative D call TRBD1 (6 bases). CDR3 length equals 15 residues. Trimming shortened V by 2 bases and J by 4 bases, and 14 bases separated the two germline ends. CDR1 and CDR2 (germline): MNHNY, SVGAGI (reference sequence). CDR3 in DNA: TGTGCCAGCAGTTACGGGGACACCGTCTCCTATGGCTACACCTTC. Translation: CASSYGDTVSYGYTF.

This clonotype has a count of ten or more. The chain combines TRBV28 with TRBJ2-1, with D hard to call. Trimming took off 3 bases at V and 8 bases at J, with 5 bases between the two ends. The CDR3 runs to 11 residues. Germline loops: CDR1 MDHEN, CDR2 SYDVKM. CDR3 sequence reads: CASSFADEQFF. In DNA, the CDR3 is TGTGCCAGCAGTTTTGCGGATGAGCAGTTCTTC.

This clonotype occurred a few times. CDR3 in DNA: TGTGCCAGCAGCGTAACTGGGACAGGGGCGAACACTGAAGCTTTCTTT. It is translated as CASSVTGTGANTEAFF. The chain couples TRBV9 to TRBJ1-1; 10 bases are shared with TRBD1. V shed 1 base and J 1 base; nucleotides not matched to a gene: 4. The CDR3 consists of 16 residues. CDR1 is SGDLS and CDR2 is YYNGEE in the germline V gene.